Listed below are T cell receptor beta chains from one sample, sequenced in a study of T cell repertoires in cytomegalovirus infection. TCRdb analysed the reads with MiXCR anew, one entry per CDR3 protein. The sample includes around 430,000 distinct CDR3 sequences, about two fifths of them seen just once. For these receptors, no antigen is known. Sequencing was performed on cultured PBMCs, taken from culture after CMV antigen stimulation. The source is a human donor in good health (CMV status not recorded). Some clones in this sample may be carry-over from other donors' samples. The CDR3 runs from the conserved cysteine through the conserved F or W. The D gene is left open where the match is weak. Clone sizes are given selectively: once, few, many, or a class where the clone is expanded.

>TRBV6-6|TRBJ1-5|16|TRBD1|.
CASSYRTGSSNQPQHF
TGTGCCAGCAGTTACCGGACAGGGTCTAGTAATCAGCCCCAGCATTTT
>TRBV4-1|TRBJ2-7|15|TRBD2|.
CASSHQLAGTYEQYF
TGCGCCAGCAGCCACCAACTAGCGGGGACCTACGAGCAGTACTTC
>TRBV7-6|TRBJ1-1|14|.|few
CASSLEGGGTEAFF
TGTGCCAGCAGCTTAGAGGGCGGAGGCACTGAAGCTTTCTTT
>TRBV7-2|TRBJ2-1|19|TRBD2|.
CASSLTFSGGESSYNEQFF
TGTGCCAGCAGCTTAACTTTTAGCGGGGGGGAAAGCTCCTACAATGAGCAGTTCTTC
>TRBV7-2|TRBJ2-3|12|.|.
CASTLGEVTQYF
TGTGCCAGCACCCTGGGTGAGGTTACGCAGTATTTT
>TRBV20-1|TRBJ2-3|15|.|.
CSAREPGLRTDTQYF
TGCAGTGCTAGAGAACCGGGACTCCGCACAGATACGCAGTATTTT
>TRBV7-2|TRBJ2-5|13|.|many
CASSLLQSETQYF
TGTGCCAGCAGCTTACTTCAGTCGGAGACCCAGTACTTC
>TRBV19|TRBJ2-6|18|.|few
CASSISLVRGSGANVLTF
TGTGCCAGTAGTATCTCCCTCGTCAGGGGCTCTGGGGCCAACGTCCTGACTTTC
>TRBV6-8|TRBJ2-7|14|TRBD1|.
CASSHRDRVLEQYF
TGTGCCAGCAGCCACCGGGACAGGGTCCTTGAGCAGTACTTC
>TRBV4-1|TRBJ1-1|16|.|.
CASSQGTATSRTEAFF
TGCGCCAGCAGCCAGGGGACCGCAACTTCGAGGACTGAAGCTTTCTTT
>TRBV14|TRBJ1-1|18|.|few
CASSQVRRTDQMNTEAFF
TGTGCCAGCAGCCAAGTAAGGAGGACGGACCAGATGAACACTGAAGCTTTCTTT
>TRBV7-2|TRBJ2-4|16|.|.
CASSLGLRVAKNIQYF
TGTGCCAGCAGCTTGGGCCTCCGGGTAGCCAAAAACATTCAGTACTTC
>TRBV28|TRBJ1-3|16|.|.
CASSLSSGGPGNTIYF
TGTGCCAGCAGTTTATCCTCTGGCGGACCTGGAAACACCATATATTTT
>TRBV11-2|TRBJ2-4|14|.|few
CASSLGRQSDIQYF
TGTGCCAGCAGCTTAGGTCGGCAGTCAGACATTCAGTACTTC
>TRBV6-2/TRBV6-3|TRBJ2-1|15|TRBD2|.
CASSSNSGYRNEQFF
TGTGCCAGCAGTTCGAATAGCGGGTACCGTAATGAGCAGTTCTTC
>TRBV6-6|TRBJ2-7|15|.|.
CASSDQGGLAREQYF
TGTGCCAGCAGTGATCAAGGGGGGCTTGCTCGGGAGCAGTACTTC
>TRBV7-8|TRBJ1-1|14|.|.
CASSPPRVDTEAFF
TGTGCCAGCAGCCCCCCGCGGGTGGACACTGAAGCTTTCTTT
>TRBV27|TRBJ1-2|15|.|.
CASSLGTGWVYGYTF
TGTGCCAGCAGTTTAGGAACAGGGTGGGTCTATGGCTACACCTTC
>TRBV7-2|TRBJ2-7|14|TRBD2|few
CASSRAGLAGGPVF
TGTGCCAGCAGCCGTGCGGGACTAGCGGGGGGGCCGGTCTTC
>TRBV7-2|TRBJ1-1|14|.|.
CASSLDGGYTEAFF
TGTGCCAGCAGCTTAGACGGCGGATACACTGAAGCTTTCTTT
>TRBV20-1|TRBJ2-1|16|.|.
CSARSARSSSYNEQFF
TGCAGTGCTAGATCGGCTAGGTCGAGCTCCTACAATGAGCAGTTCTTC
>TRBV7-2|TRBJ2-1|15|.|few
CASSPRSTLYNEQFF
TGTGCCAGCAGCCCCAGAAGCACCCTCTACAATGAGCAGTTCTTC